This T cell receptor beta chain was observed in a study of beta chain features in type 1 diabetes. Background on the study: Patients and healthy donors were similar in age, gender and cell yields. Whole-study findings and limits: There was a possibility that cDNA sequencing over-represented cells with high TCR expression.

The investigators reverse transcribed all of the isolated RNA, so they sequenced expressed TCRB transcripts. The table came from immunoSEQ multiplex PCR; TCRdb's copy has only in-frame clones and leaves some out. Altogether about 360,000 clones are present, roughly 12% being singletons, with the ten largest covering under 0.02%. This clone was recorded many times. As yet, its antigen is unknown. V lost 0 bases, J lost 6 bases, and 7 bases lay in between. The V gene's germline CDR1 is SGHDN and CDR2 FVKESK. This CDR3 region has 13 residues. The sequenced sample consisted of naive CD4+ T cells from blood. This chain joins TRBV14 and TRBJ2-3; a possible D gene is TRBD1 (5 bases). The TCR comes from a man between 18 and 35 years old in good health. The CDR3 sequence: CASSQDQGDTQYF. The DNA for the CDR3 is TGTGCCAGCAGCCAAGATCAGGGCGATACGCAGTATTTT. The entire variable domain, with the rest obtained from reference TRBV14 and TRBJ2-3, is as follows: EAGVTQFPSHSVIEKGQTVTLRCDPISGHDNLYWYRRVMGKEIKFLLHFVKESKQDESGMPNNRFLAERTGGTYSTLKVQPAELEDSGVYFCASSQDQGDTQYFGPGTRLTVL.